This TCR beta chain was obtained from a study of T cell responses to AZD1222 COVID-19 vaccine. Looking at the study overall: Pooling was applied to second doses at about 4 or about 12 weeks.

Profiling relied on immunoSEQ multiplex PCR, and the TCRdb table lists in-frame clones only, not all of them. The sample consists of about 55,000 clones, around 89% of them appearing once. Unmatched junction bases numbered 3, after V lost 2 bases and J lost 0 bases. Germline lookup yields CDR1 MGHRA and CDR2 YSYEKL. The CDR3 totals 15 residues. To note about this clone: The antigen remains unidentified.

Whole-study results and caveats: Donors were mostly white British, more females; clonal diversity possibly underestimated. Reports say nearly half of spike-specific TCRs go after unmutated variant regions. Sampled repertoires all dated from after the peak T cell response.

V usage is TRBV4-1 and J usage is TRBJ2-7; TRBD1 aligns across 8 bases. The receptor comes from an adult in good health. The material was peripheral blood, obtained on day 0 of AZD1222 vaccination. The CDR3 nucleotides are TGCGCCAGCAGCCAAAGGGACAGGAGCTCCTACGAGCAGTACTTC. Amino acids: CASSQRDRSSYEQYF.